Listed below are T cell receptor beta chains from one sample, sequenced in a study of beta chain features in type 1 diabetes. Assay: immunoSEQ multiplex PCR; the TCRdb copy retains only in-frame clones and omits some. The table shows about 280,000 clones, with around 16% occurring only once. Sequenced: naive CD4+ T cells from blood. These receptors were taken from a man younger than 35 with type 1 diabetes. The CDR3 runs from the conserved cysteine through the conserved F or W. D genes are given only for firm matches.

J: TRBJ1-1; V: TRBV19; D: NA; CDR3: CASSISGGGGTEAFF
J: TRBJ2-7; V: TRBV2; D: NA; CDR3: CASPPPQVDYEQYF
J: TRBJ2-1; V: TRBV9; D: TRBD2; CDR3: CASSAEGQWLAGGNEQFF
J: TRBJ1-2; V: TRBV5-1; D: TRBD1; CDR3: CASSFGGQGNYGYTF
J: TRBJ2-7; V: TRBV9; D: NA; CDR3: CASSERSSYEQYF
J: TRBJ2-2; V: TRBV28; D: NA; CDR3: CASSFGSQGTGELFF
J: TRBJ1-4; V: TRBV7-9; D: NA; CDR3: CASSWHGTGIEKLFF
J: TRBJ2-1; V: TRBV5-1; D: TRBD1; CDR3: CASSFDRGEQFF
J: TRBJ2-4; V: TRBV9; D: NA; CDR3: CASSADTPNIQYF
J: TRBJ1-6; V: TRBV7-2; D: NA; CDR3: CASSLDQGSSPLHF
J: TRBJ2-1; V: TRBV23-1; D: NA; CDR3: CASSQTFIGSYNEQFF
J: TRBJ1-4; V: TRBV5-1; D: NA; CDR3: CASRLPRGANEKLFF
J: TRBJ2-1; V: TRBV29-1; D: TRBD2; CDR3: CSATSWREGLGEQFF
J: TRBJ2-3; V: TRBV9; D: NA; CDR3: CASSVAPSTDTQYF
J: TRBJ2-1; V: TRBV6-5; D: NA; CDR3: CASSYSFRNNEQFF
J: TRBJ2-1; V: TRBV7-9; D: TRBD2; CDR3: CASSSGTSNYNEQFF
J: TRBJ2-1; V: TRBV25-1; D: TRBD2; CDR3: CASSDRLAAPNNEQFF
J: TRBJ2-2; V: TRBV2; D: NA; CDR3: CASSYDYNPGELFF
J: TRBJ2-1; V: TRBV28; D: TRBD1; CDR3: CASMAPGQSYNEQFF
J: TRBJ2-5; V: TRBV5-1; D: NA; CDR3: CASTPGSRETQYF
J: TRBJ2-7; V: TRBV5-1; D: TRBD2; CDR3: CASSLQGLAGGPVYEQYF
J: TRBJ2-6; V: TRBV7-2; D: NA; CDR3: CASSLLQTGANVLTF
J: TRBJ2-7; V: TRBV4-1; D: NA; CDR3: CASSRTRVAYEQYF
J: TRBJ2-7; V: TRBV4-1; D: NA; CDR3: CASSQSGQQPYEQYF
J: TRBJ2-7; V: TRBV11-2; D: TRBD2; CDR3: CASSLTSGSFYEQYF
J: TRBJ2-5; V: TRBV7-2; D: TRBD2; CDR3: CASSLGTSGFGETQYF
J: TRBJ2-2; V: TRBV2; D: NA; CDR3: CASSTTPLSGELFF
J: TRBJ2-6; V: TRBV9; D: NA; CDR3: CASSAYSSGANVLTF
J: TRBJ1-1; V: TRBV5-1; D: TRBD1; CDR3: CASSGGQGRVGTEAFF